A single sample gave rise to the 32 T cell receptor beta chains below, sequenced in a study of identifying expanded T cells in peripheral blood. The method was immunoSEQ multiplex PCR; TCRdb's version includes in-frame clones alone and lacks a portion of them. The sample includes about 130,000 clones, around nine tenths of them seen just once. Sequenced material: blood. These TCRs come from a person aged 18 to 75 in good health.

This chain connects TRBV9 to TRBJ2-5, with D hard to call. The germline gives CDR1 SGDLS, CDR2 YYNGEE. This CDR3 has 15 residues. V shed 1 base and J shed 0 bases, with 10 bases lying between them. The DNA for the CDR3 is TGTGCCAGCAGCGTACGGGCAGACTACCAAGAGACCCAGTACTTC. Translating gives CASSVRADYQETQYF.

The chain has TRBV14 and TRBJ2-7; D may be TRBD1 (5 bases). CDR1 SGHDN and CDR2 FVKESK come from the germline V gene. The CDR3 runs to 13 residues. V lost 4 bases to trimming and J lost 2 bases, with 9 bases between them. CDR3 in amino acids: CASSRDSPYEQYF. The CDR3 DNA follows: TGTGCCAGCAGCCGTGACAGCCCCTACGAGCAGTACTTC.

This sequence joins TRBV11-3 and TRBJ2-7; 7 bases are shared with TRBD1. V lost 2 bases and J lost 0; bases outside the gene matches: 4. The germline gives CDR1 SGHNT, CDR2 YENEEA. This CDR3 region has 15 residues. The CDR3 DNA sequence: TGTGCCAGCAGCTTAACAGGGGACAGCTCCTACGAGCAGTACTTC. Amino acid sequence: CASSLTGDSSYEQYF.

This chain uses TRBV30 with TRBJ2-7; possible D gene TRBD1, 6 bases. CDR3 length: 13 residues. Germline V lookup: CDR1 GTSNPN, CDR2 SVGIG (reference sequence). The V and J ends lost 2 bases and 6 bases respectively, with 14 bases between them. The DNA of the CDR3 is TGTGCCTGGAGTAACAGGGTTGAAGGCGAGCAGTACTTC. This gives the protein CAWSNRVEGEQYF.

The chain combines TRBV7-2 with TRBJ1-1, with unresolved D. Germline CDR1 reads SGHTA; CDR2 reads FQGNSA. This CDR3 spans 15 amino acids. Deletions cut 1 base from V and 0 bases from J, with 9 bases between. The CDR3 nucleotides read TGTGCCAGCAGCTTAGAAGGGCGGATGAACACTGAAGCTTTCTTT. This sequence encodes CASSLEGRMNTEAFF.

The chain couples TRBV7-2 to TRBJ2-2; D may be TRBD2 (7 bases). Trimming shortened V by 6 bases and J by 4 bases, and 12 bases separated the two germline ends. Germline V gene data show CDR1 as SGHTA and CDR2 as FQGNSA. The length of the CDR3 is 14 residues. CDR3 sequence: CASRLGGGTGELFF. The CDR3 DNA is TGTGCCAGCAGACTAGGGGGGGGCACCGGGGAGCTGTTTTTT.

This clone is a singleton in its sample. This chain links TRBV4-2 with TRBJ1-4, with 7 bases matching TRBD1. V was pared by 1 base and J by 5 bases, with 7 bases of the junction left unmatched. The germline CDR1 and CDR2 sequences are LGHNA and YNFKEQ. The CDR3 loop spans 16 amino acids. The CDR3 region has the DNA TGTGCCAGCAGCCAAGGGGACAGAGGTGTCAATGAAAAACTGTTTTTT. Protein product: CASSQGDRGVNEKLFF.

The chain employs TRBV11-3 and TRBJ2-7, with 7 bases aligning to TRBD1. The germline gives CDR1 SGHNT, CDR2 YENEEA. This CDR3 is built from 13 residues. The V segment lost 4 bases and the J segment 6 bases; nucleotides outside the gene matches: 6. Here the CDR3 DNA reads TGTGCCAGCAGCTCCGTGACAGGGAGCGAGCAGTACTTC. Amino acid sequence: CASSSVTGSEQYF.

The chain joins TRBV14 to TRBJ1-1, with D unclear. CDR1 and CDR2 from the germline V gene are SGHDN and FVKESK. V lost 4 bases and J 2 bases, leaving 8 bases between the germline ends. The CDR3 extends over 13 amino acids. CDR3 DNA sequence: TGTGCCAGCAGCCCGACGGGTAACACTGAAGCTTTCTTT. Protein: CASSPTGNTEAFF. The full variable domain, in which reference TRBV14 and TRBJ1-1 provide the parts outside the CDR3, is EAGVTQFPSHSVIEKGQTVTLRCDPISGHDNLYWYRRVMGKEIKFLLHFVKESKQDESGMPNNRFLAERTGGTYSTLKVQPAELEDSGVYFCASSPTGNTEAFFGQGTRLTVV.

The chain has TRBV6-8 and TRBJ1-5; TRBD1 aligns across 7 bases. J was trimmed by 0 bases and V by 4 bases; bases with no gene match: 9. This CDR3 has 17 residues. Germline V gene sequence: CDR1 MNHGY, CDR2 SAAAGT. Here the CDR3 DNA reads TGTGCCAGCAGTTCCAGGGGGGGGGAATATAGCAATCAGCCCCAGCATTTT. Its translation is CASSSRGGEYSNQPQHF.

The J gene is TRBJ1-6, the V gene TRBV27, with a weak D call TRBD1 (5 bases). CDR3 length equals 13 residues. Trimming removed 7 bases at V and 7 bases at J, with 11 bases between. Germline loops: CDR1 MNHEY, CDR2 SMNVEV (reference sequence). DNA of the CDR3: TGTGCCAGCACCCGGGACGGCAATTCACCCCTCCACTTT. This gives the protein CASTRDGNSPLHF.

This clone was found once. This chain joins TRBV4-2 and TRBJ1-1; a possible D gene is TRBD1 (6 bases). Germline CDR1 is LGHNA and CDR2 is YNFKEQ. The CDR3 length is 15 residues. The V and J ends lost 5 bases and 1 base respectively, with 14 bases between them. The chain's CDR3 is CASSVHRERNTEAFF. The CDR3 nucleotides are TGTGCCAGCAGCGTCCACAGGGAACGGAACACTGAAGCTTTCTTT.

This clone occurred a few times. The CDR3 DNA reads as TGTGCCAGCAGTATGAAGGCATCATACGAGCAGTACTTC. Translating it yields CASSMKASYEQYF. V usage is TRBV27 and J usage is TRBJ2-7; D gene unclear. Trimming pared 5 bases from V and 4 bases from J, leaving 12 bases between. The length of the CDR3 is 13 residues. Per the germline V gene, CDR1 is MNHEY and CDR2 is SMNVEV (reference sequence).

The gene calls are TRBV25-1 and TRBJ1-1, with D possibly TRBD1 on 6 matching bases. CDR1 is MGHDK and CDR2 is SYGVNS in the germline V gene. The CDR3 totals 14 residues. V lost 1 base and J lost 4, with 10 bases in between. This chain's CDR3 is CASSELGGTTEAFF. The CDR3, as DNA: TGTGCCAGCAGTGAATTGGGGGGCACCACTGAAGCTTTCTTT.

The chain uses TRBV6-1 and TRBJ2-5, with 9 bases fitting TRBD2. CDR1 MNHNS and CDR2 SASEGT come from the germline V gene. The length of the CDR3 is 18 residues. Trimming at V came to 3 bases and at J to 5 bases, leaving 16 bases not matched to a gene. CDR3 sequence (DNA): TGTGCCAGCAGTGATGGCTACCTATTAGCGGGAGTTAGGGAGACCCAGTACTTC. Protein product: CASSDGYLLAGVRETQYF.

The CDR3 spells CASSPDRGGQPQHF. The CDR3, as DNA: TGTGCCAGCAGCCCCGACAGGGGAGGACAGCCCCAGCATTTT. The chain joins TRBV5-6 to TRBJ1-5; 8 bases are shared with TRBD1. The CDR3 sequence is 14 residues long. Germline V gene data show CDR1 as SGHDT and CDR2 as YYEEEE. The J segment lost 7 bases and the V segment lost 4 bases, leaving 7 bases of the junction unmatched.

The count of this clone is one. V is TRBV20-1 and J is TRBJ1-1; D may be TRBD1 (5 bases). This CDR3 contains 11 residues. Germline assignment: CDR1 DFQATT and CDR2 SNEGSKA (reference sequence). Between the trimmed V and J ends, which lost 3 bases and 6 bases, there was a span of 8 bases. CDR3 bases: TGCAGTGCTAGTTTGGGGGCTGAAGCTTTCTTT. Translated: CSASLGAEAFF.

The CDR3 sequence: CASTLRATEAFF. In nucleotides, the CDR3 is TGTGCCAGCACACTCAGGGCCACTGAAGCTTTCTTT. The gene calls are TRBV2 and TRBJ1-1; tentatively, D is TRBD1 (5 bases). This CDR3 has 12 residues. V gave up 7 bases and J gave up 4 bases, with 10 bases separating them. The germline CDR1 and CDR2 sequences are SNHLY and FYNNEI.

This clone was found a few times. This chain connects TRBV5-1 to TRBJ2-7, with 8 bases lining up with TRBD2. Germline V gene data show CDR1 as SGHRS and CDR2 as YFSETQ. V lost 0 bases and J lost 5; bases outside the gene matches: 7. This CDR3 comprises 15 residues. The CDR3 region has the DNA TGCGCCAGCAGCTTGGTTCTAGCGGGTATGGACGAGCAGTACTTC. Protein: CASSLVLAGMDEQYF.

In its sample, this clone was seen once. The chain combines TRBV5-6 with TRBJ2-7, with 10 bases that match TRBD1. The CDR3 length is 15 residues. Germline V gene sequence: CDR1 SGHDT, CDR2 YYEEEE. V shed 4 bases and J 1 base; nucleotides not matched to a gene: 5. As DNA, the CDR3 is TGTGCCAGCAGCCCGACAGGGGGCGGGTCCTACGAGCAGTACTTC. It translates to CASSPTGGGSYEQYF.

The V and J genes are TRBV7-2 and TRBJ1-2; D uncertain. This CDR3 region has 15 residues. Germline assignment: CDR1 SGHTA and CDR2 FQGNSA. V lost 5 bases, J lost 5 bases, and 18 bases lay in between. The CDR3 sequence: CASSGFADWSYGYTF. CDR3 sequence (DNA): TGTGCCAGCAGCGGGTTCGCGGATTGGAGTTATGGCTACACCTTC. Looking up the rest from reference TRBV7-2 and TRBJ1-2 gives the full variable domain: GAGVSQSPSNKVTEKGKDVELRCDPISGHTALYWYRQSLGQGLEFLIYFQGNSAPDKSGLPSDRFSAERTGGSVSTLTIQRTQQEDSAVYLCASSGFADWSYGYTFGSGTRLTVV.

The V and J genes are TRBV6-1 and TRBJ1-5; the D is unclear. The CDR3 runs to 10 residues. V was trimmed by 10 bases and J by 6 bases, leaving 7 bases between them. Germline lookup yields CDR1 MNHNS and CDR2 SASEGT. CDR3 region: CATGVQPQHF. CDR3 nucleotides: TGTGCCACCGGCGTTCAGCCCCAGCATTTT.

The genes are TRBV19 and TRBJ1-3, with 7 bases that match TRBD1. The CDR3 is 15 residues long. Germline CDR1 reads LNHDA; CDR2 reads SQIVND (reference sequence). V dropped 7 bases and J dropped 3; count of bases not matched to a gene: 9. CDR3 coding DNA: TGTGCCAGTACCAAAGAGGGACAGATTGGAAACACCATATATTTT. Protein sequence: CASTKEGQIGNTIYF.

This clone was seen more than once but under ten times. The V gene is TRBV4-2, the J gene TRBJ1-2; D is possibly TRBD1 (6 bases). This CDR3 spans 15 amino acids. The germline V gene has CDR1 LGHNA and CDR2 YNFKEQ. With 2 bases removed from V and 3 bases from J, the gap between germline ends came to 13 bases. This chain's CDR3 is CASSQYTGMDYGYTF. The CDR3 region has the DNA TGTGCCAGCAGCCAATATACAGGGATGGACTATGGCTACACCTTC.

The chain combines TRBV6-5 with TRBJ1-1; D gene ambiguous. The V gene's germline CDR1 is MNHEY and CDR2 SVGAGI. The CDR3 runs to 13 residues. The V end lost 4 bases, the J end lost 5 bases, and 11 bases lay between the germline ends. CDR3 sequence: CASSSLDRTEAFF. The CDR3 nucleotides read TGTGCCAGCAGTTCTCTGGATAGGACTGAAGCTTTCTTT.

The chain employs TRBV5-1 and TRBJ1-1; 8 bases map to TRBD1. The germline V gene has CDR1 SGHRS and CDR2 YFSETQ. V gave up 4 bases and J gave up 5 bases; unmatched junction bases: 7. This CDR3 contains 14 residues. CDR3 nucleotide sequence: TGCGCCAGCAGCGGTACAGGGGGTTATACTGAAGCTTTCTTT. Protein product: CASSGTGGYTEAFF. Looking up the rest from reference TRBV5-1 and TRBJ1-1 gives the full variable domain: KAGVTQTPRYLIKTRGQQVTLSCSPISGHRSVSWYQQTPGQGLQFLFEYFSETQRNKGNFPGRFSGRQFSNSRSEMNVSTLELGDSALYLCASSGTGGYTEAFFGQGTRLTVV.

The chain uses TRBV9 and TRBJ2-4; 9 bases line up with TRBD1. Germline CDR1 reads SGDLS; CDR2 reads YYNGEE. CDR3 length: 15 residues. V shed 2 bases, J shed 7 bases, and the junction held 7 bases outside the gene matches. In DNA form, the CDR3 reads TGTGCCAGCAGCGTTACAGGGGGCGCACAGAACATTCAGTACTTC. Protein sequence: CASSVTGGAQNIQYF. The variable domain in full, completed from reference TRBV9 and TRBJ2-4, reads DSGVTQTPKHLITATGQRVTLRCSPRSGDLSVYWYQQSLDQGLQFLIQYYNGEERAKGNILERFSAQQFPDLHSELNLSSLELGDSALYFCASSVTGGAQNIQYFGAGTRLSVL.

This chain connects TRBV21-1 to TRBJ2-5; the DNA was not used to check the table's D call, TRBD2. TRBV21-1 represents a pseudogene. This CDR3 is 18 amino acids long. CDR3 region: CASSKSLAGQKLQETQYF. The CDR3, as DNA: TGTGCCAGCAGCAAGAGTCTAGCGGGGCAAAAACTTCAAGAGACCCAGTACTTC.

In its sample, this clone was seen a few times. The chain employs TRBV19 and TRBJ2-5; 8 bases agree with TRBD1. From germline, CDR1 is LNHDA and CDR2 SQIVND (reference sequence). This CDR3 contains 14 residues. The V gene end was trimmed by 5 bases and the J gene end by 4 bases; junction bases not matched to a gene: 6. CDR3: CASSDQGARETQYF. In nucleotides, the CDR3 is TGTGCCAGTAGTGACCAGGGGGCGAGAGAGACCCAGTACTTC.

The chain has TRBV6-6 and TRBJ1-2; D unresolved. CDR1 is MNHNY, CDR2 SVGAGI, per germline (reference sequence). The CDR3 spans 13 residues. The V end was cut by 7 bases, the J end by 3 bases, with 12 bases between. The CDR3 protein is CASMGGVDYGYTF. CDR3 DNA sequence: TGTGCCAGCATGGGCGGAGTGGACTATGGCTACACCTTC.

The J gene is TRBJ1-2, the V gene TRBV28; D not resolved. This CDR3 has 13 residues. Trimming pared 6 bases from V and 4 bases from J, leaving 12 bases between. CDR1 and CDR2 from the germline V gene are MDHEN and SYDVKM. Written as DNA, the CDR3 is TGTGCCAGCAGGACCGACACTGCCTATGGCTACACCTTC. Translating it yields CASRTDTAYGYTF.

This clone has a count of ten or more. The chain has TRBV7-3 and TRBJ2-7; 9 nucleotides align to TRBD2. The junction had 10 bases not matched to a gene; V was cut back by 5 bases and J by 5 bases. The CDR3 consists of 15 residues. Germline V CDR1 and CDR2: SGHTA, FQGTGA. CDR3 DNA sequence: TGTGCCAGCAGCCCTCTAGGCGGGAGGGCCGACGAGCAGTACTTC. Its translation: CASSPLGGRADEQYF.